Below are 30 T cell receptor beta chains sequenced from a single sample in a study of cytomegalovirus exposure and HLA in healthy donors. A multiplex PCR was run with 60 Vbeta primers and 13 Jbeta primers. Repertoires were generated with immunoSEQ multiplex PCR, while TCRdb's copy carries only in-frame clones and drops some. Of 100,000 to 150,000 clones in the sample, 65% to 90% were seen once. Sequenced material: PBMCs. Source of these receptors: a man aged 50-59 years in good health and CMV-seronegative.

The V call is TRBV7-8, the J call TRBJ1-5; 8 bases are a match to TRBD1. The V segment lost 5 bases and the J segment 7 bases; nucleotides outside the gene matches: 7. The CDR3 consists of 14 residues. Germline CDR1 reads SGHVS; CDR2 reads FQNEAQ. In DNA, the CDR3 is TGTGCCAGCAGCACAACAGGGGGAAGACAGCCCCAGCATTTT. Translating it yields CASSTTGGRQPQHF.

This clone came up once. The chain uses TRBV5-1 and TRBJ2-3; D is unresolved. CDR1 is SGHRS, CDR2 YFSETQ, per germline. This CDR3 comprises 15 residues. With 0 bases removed from V and 0 bases from J, the gap between germline ends came to 8 bases. Here the CDR3 DNA reads TGCGCCAGCAGCTTGGAACAGCCCAGCACAGATACGCAGTATTTT. This translates into CASSLEQPSTDTQYF.

The genes are TRBV9 and TRBJ1-1; D remains unclear. The ends were cut back, 0 bases at V and 2 bases at J, with 5 bases in the middle. CDR1 and CDR2 (germline): SGDLS, YYNGEE. The CDR3 spans 13 residues. The CDR3 DNA reads as TGTGCCAGCAGCGTAGACAGCAACACTGAAGCTTTCTTT. Its translation is CASSVDSNTEAFF.

The chain is built from TRBV14 and TRBJ1-1, with 7 nucleotides matching TRBD1. V shed 5 bases, J shed 6 bases, and the junction held 9 bases outside the gene matches. Looked up from germline, CDR1 is SGHDN and CDR2 is FVKESK. The CDR3 length is 14 residues. In DNA, the CDR3 is TGTGCCAGCAGCGCAATACAGGGGCCACCTGAAGCTTTCTTT. Its protein product is CASSAIQGPPEAFF.

The chain links TRBV9 to TRBJ2-1, with D possibly matching TRBD2 (6 bases). Germline V CDR1 and CDR2: SGDLS, YYNGEE. Trimming removed 4 bases from V and 1 base from J, with 18 bases in between. This CDR3 comprises 17 residues. In DNA form, the CDR3 reads TGTGCCAGCAGCTACGCGGGTTTGGGGGGTTCCTACAATGAGCAGTTCTTC. Its translation is CASSYAGLGGSYNEQFF. Based on the CDR3 plus reference TRBV9 and TRBJ2-1, the full variable domain is DSGVTQTPKHLITATGQRVTLRCSPRSGDLSVYWYQQSLDQGLQFLIQYYNGEERAKGNILERFSAQQFPDLHSELNLSSLELGDSALYFCASSYAGLGGSYNEQFFGPGTRLTVL.

The chain couples TRBV10-3 to TRBJ1-6; TRBD1 might be the D (5 bases). The CDR3 spans 14 residues. The germline gives CDR1 ENHRY, CDR2 SYGVKD. Trimming stripped 5 bases from V and 6 bases from J, with 11 bases between. Here the CDR3 reads CAISPGLTNSPLHF. The CDR3 DNA reads TGTGCCATCAGTCCGGGACTGACTAATTCACCCCTCCACTTT.

The chain combines TRBV10-3 with TRBJ1-1, with TRBD1 as a possible D gene (5 bases). V was trimmed by 5 bases and J by 6 bases, leaving 13 bases between them. The CDR3 is 13 amino acids. The V gene's germline CDR1 is ENHRY and CDR2 SYGVKD. CDR3 sequence (DNA): TGTGCCATCAGTTCCCAGGGCAGCCCTGAAGCTTTCTTT. Translation: CAISSQGSPEAFF.

This clone came up a few times. The chain uses TRBV5-1 and TRBJ2-5, with D possibly TRBD1 on 6 matching bases. Trimming removed 1 base at V and 4 bases at J, with 11 bases between. CDR1 is SGHRS and CDR2 is YFSETQ in the germline V gene. This CDR3 is 14 amino acids long. DNA for the CDR3: TGCGCCAGCAGCTTGACCTGGGGGCGAGAGACCCAGTACTTC. Translation: CASSLTWGRETQYF.

The chain carries TRBV18 and TRBJ1-1; no reliable D call. Germline loops: CDR1 KGHSH, CDR2 LQKENI. The CDR3 is 13 residues long. V dropped 5 bases and J dropped 1 base, with 8 bases sitting between them. As DNA, the CDR3 is TGTGCCAGCTCAAACCAGGAGAACACTGAAGCTTTCTTT. Amino acids: CASSNQENTEAFF.

V and J are TRBV28 and TRBJ1-3, with TRBD1 matching 7 bases. CDR3 length: 15 residues. CDR1 and CDR2 from the germline V gene are MDHEN and SYDVKM. After removal of 6 bases from V and 1 base from J, the junction contained 6 bases not matched to a gene. The CDR3 reads CASRARQGSGNTIYF. CDR3 DNA sequence: TGTGCCAGCAGGGCGAGACAGGGATCTGGAAACACCATATATTTT. Full variable domain (remainder filled in from reference TRBV28 and TRBJ1-3): DVKVTQSSRYLVKRTGEKVFLECVQDMDHENMFWYRQDPGLGLRLIYFSYDVKMKEKGDIPEGYSVSREKKERFSLILESASTNQTSMYLCASRARQGSGNTIYFGEGSWLTVV.

This clone appeared a few times. The chain combines TRBV5-6 with TRBJ1-1; D uncertain. Trimming took 6 bases from V and 8 from J, leaving 14 bases between them. Germline CDR1 and CDR2: SGHDT and YYEEEE. CDR3 length: 12 residues. Written as DNA, the CDR3 is TGTGCCAGCATGTCTGCCAAGAGGGAAGCTTTCTTT. Encoded protein: CASMSAKREAFF.

A single count supports this clone. The V gene is TRBV6-1, the J gene TRBJ1-2; D is undetermined. The CDR3 length is 13 residues. V dropped 8 bases and J dropped 3 bases, with 13 bases sitting between them. Looked up from germline, CDR1 is MNHNS and CDR2 is SASEGT. CDR3 in DNA: TGTGCCAGCCAAACGGAGGTTTACTATGGCTACACCTTC. This translates into CASQTEVYYGYTF.

The genes are TRBV5-8 and TRBJ2-5; D gene ambiguous. Germline V gene lookup returns CDR1 SGHTS and CDR2 YDEGEE. Trimming shortened V by 5 bases and J by 5 bases, and 13 bases separated the two germline ends. The CDR3 sequence is 13 residues long. The CDR3 loop is CASRSTVLETQYF. In nucleotides, the CDR3 is TGTGCCAGCAGGAGTACGGTCCTCGAGACCCAGTACTTC.

This sequence joins TRBV10-3 and TRBJ2-5; tentatively, D is TRBD1 (8 bases). The J call could be wrong; TRBJ2-7 is a better fit for the DNA end. This CDR3 has 14 residues. In germline, CDR1 is ENHRY, CDR2 SYGVKD. CDR3 in amino acids: CAISDTGGVYEQYF. For the CDR3, the DNA is TGTGCCATCAGTGATACAGGGGGGGTATACGAGCAGTACTTC.

This chain uses TRBV6-5 with TRBJ2-7; D may be TRBD2 (5 bases). Germline V gene lookup returns CDR1 MNHEY and CDR2 SVGAGI. The CDR3 length is 12 residues. V was pared by 6 bases and J by 1 base, with 7 bases between. For the CDR3, the DNA is TGTGCCAGCAGGAGAGGGTCCTACGAGCAGTACTTC. Translation: CASRRGSYEQYF.

The chain joins TRBV5-4 to TRBJ2-5; 10 nucleotides match TRBD1. V gave up 3 bases and J gave up 4 bases; unmatched junction bases: 12. Germline lookup yields CDR1 SGHNT and CDR2 YYREEE (reference sequence). This CDR3 comprises 17 residues. CDR3 residues: CASSSDRGNVGPETQYF. CDR3 coding DNA: TGTGCCAGCAGCTCGGACAGGGGGAACGTAGGGCCAGAGACCCAGTACTTC.

In regard to this clone: Other DNA variants within this sample encode the same CDR3. The rearrangement links TRBV6-5 to TRBJ2-7; 8 bases line up with TRBD1. The CDR3 has 14 amino acids. From germline, CDR1 is MNHEY and CDR2 SVGAGI. J was trimmed by 6 bases and V by 2 bases; bases with no gene match: 6. The DNA of the CDR3 is TGTGCCAGCAGTTACCCCGGACAGGGTGGCGAGCAGTACTTC. This sequence encodes CASSYPGQGGEQYF.

This clone has only one observation. This rearrangement joins TRBV7-9 to TRBJ2-3; 7 bases align to TRBD2. J gave up 1 base and V 3 bases, and 10 bases lay outside the gene matches. CDR3 length: 17 residues. Germline V gene lookup returns CDR1 SEHNR and CDR2 FQNEAQ (reference sequence). CDR3 DNA: TGTGCCAGCAGCTTGGGGCGGGGAGGGTTCGGCACAGATACGCAGTATTTT. This gives the protein CASSLGRGGFGTDTQYF.

J is TRBJ2-7 and V is TRBV4-1; 8 bases are a match to TRBD1. V shed 4 bases and J 2 bases; nucleotides not matched to a gene: 10. This CDR3 has 16 residues. CDR1 and CDR2 (germline): MGHRA, YSYEKL. The CDR3 reads CASSPHQQGGAYEQYF. CDR3 nucleotide sequence: TGCGCCAGCAGCCCACACCAACAGGGGGGAGCCTACGAGCAGTACTTC.

V usage is TRBV13 and J usage is TRBJ2-3, with 12 bases that match TRBD2. The CDR3 extends over 18 amino acids. V was pared by 2 bases and J by 0 bases, with 6 bases of the junction left unmatched. Germline CDR1 and CDR2: PRHDT and FYEKMQ (reference sequence). In DNA, the CDR3 is TGTGCCAGCAGCTTAAGGGCTAGCGGGGGGGCGAGCACAGATACGCAGTATTTT. As protein: CASSLRASGGASTDTQYF.

The chain joins TRBV7-2 to TRBJ2-3; a weak D match, TRBD1 (5 bases). The CDR3 extends over 15 amino acids. Trimming shortened V by 5 bases and J by 0 bases, and 12 bases separated the two germline ends. The germline CDR1 and CDR2 sequences are SGHTA and FQGNSA. The CDR3 DNA is TGTGCCAGCAGCCCCAGGGTAGGGAGCACAGATACGCAGTATTTT. Translated: CASSPRVGSTDTQYF.

The chain carries TRBV4-2 and TRBJ2-2, with 7 bases that match TRBD1. V trimming: 2 bases; J trimming: 5 bases; junction bases outside the gene matches: 5. CDR1 and CDR2 from the germline V gene are LGHNA and YNFKEQ. This CDR3 is 15 amino acids long. CDR3: CASSQRDSPTGELFF. The CDR3 region has the DNA TGTGCCAGCAGCCAAAGGGACAGTCCAACCGGGGAGCTGTTTTTT.

This sequence joins TRBV6-1 and TRBJ2-5; 7 nucleotides align to TRBD1. TRBJ2-7 matches the DNA end more closely, so the J call is doubtful. The CDR3 length is 14 residues. CDR1 MNHNS and CDR2 SASEGT come from the germline V gene. CDR3 DNA sequence: TGTGCCAGCAGTCAGTGGGCCGACAGGGACGAGCAGTACTTC. It translates to CASSQWADRDEQYF.

J is TRBJ1-1 and V is TRBV7-6, with 8 positions matching TRBD1. V shed 4 bases, J shed 4 bases, and the junction held 2 bases outside the gene matches. Germline CDR1 reads SGHVS; CDR2 reads FNYEAQ. The CDR3 spans 13 residues. The CDR3 DNA sequence: TGTGCCAGCAGCTCTGACAGGGGCACTGAAGCTTTCTTT. Its translation is CASSSDRGTEAFF.

V gene TRBV7-9 combines with J gene TRBJ1-2; D might be TRBD1 (6 bases). The ends were cut back, 5 bases at V and 5 bases at J, with 24 bases in the middle. The CDR3 runs to 17 residues. Germline-derived CDR1 and CDR2 are SEHNR and FQNEAQ (reference sequence). The DNA for the CDR3 is TGTGCCAGCAGCCCCCTTGTTGCGACAGGAGGTGCGTATGGCTACACCTTC. It is translated as CASSPLVATGGAYGYTF.

This clone was observed a handful of times. The rearrangement links TRBV11-2 to TRBJ2-7; possible D gene TRBD2, 5 bases. Trimming left V 6 bases short and J 1 base short, with 16 bases between. CDR3 length: 15 residues. Germline CDR1 and CDR2: SGHAT and FQNNGV. CDR3 sequence: CASRLIFRGSYEQYF. The CDR3 nucleotides are TGTGCCAGCAGATTAATCTTTCGCGGGTCCTACGAGCAGTACTTC.

The chain couples TRBV9 to TRBJ1-2, with a possible D match to TRBD1 (5 bases). V was clipped by 0 bases and J by 6 bases, with 18 bases between them. The CDR3 runs to 16 residues. CDR1 and CDR2 (germline): SGDLS, YYNGEE. The CDR3 coding sequence is TGTGCCAGCAGCGTAGAGGGACTTACCCCCTTGGATGGCTACACCTTC. It is translated as CASSVEGLTPLDGYTF.

The CDR3 is CSVDGRTGSGYTF. The DNA for the CDR3 is TGCAGCGTTGATGGCCGGACAGGGTCTGGCTACACCTTC. The chain combines TRBV29-1 with TRBJ1-2; 8 bases agree with TRBD1. The CDR3 is 13 residues long. Germline trimming cut 3 bases from V and 7 bases from J; bases unmatched to any gene: 7. The germline V gene has CDR1 SQVTM and CDR2 ANQGSEA.

The chain recombines TRBV5-6 with TRBJ2-3, with unresolved D. Germline CDR1 is SGHDT and CDR2 is YYEEEE. The germline V and J ends were trimmed by 3 bases and 2 bases, with 7 bases remaining between them. The length of the CDR3 is 13 residues. CDR3 nucleotide sequence: TGTGCCAGCAGCTACACCTTCACAGATACGCAGTATTTT. Protein sequence: CASSYTFTDTQYF. The variable domain in full, with the rest retrieved from reference TRBV5-6 and TRBJ2-3, is DAGVTQSPTHLIKTRGQQVTLRCSPKSGHDTVSWYQQALGQGPQFIFQYYEEEERQRGNFPDRFSGHQFPNYSSELNVNALLLGDSALYLCASSYTFTDTQYFGPGTRLTVL.

V and J are TRBV7-9 and TRBJ2-2; weak D call: TRBD2 (6 bases). V dropped 2 bases and J dropped 5 bases, with 12 bases sitting between them. The CDR3 sequence is 15 residues long. From germline, CDR1 is SEHNR and CDR2 FQNEAQ (reference sequence). The CDR3 DNA reads TGTGCCAGCAGCTTAAGGCGGGGTGAGACCGGGGAGCTGTTTTTT. It specifies CASSLRRGETGELFF.